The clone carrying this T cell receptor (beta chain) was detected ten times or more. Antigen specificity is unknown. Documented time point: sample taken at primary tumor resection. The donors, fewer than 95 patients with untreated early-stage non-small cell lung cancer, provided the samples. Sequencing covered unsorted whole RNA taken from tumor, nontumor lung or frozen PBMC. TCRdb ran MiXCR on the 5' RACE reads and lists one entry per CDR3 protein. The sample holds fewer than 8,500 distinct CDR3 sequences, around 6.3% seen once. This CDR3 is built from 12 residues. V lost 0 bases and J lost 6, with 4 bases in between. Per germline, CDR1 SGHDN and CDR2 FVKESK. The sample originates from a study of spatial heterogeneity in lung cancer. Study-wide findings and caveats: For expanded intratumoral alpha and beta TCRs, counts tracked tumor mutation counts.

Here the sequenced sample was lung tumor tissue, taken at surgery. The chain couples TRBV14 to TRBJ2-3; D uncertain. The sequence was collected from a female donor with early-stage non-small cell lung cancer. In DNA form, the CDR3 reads TGTGCCAGCAGCCAAGAGGGGGATACGCAGTATTTT. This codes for CASSQEGDTQYF.